These 17 T cell receptor beta chains were all obtained from the same sample, sequenced in a study of shared clonotypes between healthy human individuals. In the naive CD8 group, cells lacked CD45RO and were positively selected for CCR7, so terminally differentiated effector memory CD45RA+ cells were left out. Assay: immunoSEQ multiplex PCR; the TCRdb copy retains only in-frame clones and omits some. The sample has fewer than 850,000 clones, 90% to 98% seen once; the top ten hold roughly 0.23%. Sequenced material: naive CD8+ T cells sorted from blood. Receptors originate from a man aged 30 to 39 in good health.

In regard to this clone: The sample has other DNA sequences that encode this CDR3 too. The J gene is TRBJ2-7, the V gene TRBV28, with D possibly matching TRBD2 (5 bases). Trimming took 5 bases from V and 2 from J, leaving 13 bases between them. CDR1 is MDHEN, CDR2 SYDVKM, per germline. This CDR3 has 14 residues. CDR3 sequence: CASSLLDGTYEQYF. The CDR3 bases are TGTGCCAGCAGTCTGCTCGACGGGACCTACGAGCAGTACTTC.

This chain uses TRBV28 with TRBJ2-3, with 8 nucleotides matching TRBD2. The CDR3 is 15 residues long. The germline V gene encodes CDR1 MDHEN and CDR2 SYDVKM. The junction had 13 bases not matched to a gene; V was cut back by 6 bases and J by 8 bases. CDR3 nucleotides: TGTGCCAGCAGGACACTTAGCGGGAACGGGGGTACGCAGTATTTT. Its translation: CASRTLSGNGGTQYF.

This chain uses TRBV9 with TRBJ1-2, with D unclear. CDR1 and CDR2 (germline): SGDLS, YYNGEE. Trimming shortened V by 0 bases and J by 4 bases, and 10 bases separated the two germline ends. The CDR3 is made up of 14 amino acids. The CDR3 DNA is TGTGCCAGCAGCGTAGGCAGATCTCTCTATGGCTACACCTTC. It is translated as CASSVGRSLYGYTF.

This sequence joins TRBV11-1 and TRBJ2-7, with D possibly TRBD2 on 5 matching bases. The germline V and J ends were trimmed by 5 bases and 1 base, with 21 bases remaining between them. Germline values: CDR1 SGHAT, CDR2 FQDESV (reference sequence). This CDR3 has 17 residues. DNA for the CDR3: TGTGCCAGCAGCAGCTTAGAGGGTAGCTGGCCTTCCTACGAGCAGTACTTC. Translated, it gives CASSSLEGSWPSYEQYF. Filled out from reference TRBV11-1 and TRBJ2-7, the complete variable domain reads EAEVAQSPRYKITEKSQAVAFWCDPISGHATLYWYRQILGQGPELLVQFQDESVVDDSQLPKDRFSAERLKGVDSTLKIQPAELGDSAMYLCASSSLEGSWPSYEQYFGPGTRLTVT.

The chain links TRBV15 to TRBJ2-1; no firm D call. Germline V CDR1 and CDR2: LNHNV, YYDKDF (reference sequence). This CDR3 is 14 amino acids long. With 1 base removed from V and 6 bases from J, the gap between germline ends came to 10 bases. The CDR3 loop is CATSRASTPNEQFF. For the CDR3, the DNA is TGTGCCACCAGCAGAGCCTCAACTCCCAATGAGCAGTTCTTC.

The chain recombines TRBV28 with TRBJ2-1; the D is unclear. Germline assignment: CDR1 MDHEN and CDR2 SYDVKM. The CDR3 is 17 residues long. V dropped 4 bases and J dropped 5 bases, with 21 bases sitting between them. For the CDR3, the DNA is TGTGCCAGCAGTTCTCCCTTAGGTGGGCCCATTGACAATGAGCAGTTCTTC. This translates into CASSSPLGGPIDNEQFF. The entire variable domain, with the rest obtained from reference TRBV28 and TRBJ2-1, is as follows: DVKVTQSSRYLVKRTGEKVFLECVQDMDHENMFWYRQDPGLGLRLIYFSYDVKMKEKGDIPEGYSVSREKKERFSLILESASTNQTSMYLCASSSPLGGPIDNEQFFGPGTRLTVL.

This sequence joins TRBV11-3 and TRBJ2-1, with D uncertain. Per the germline V gene, CDR1 is SGHNT and CDR2 is YENEEA. The CDR3 runs to 15 residues. The V gene lost 3 bases and the J gene lost 0 bases, with 9 bases spanning the gap. DNA for the CDR3: TGTGCCAGCAGCTTGGACCTTAGCTCCTACAATGAGCAGTTCTTC. It is translated as CASSLDLSSYNEQFF.

Comments on this clone: Other DNA sequences in this sample translate to the same CDR3. This chain joins TRBV27 and TRBJ1-2; D possibly corresponds to TRBD1 (6 bases). CDR1 is MNHEY and CDR2 is SMNVEV in the germline V gene (reference sequence). CDR3 length: 13 amino acids. The ends were cut back, 0 bases at V and 6 bases at J, with 8 bases in the middle. This chain's CDR3 is CASSLSGGDGYTF. As DNA, the CDR3 is TGTGCCAGCAGTTTATCTGGGGGCGATGGCTACACCTTC.

V is TRBV7-6 and J is TRBJ1-2, with 8 bases identical to TRBD1. V was clipped by 6 bases and J by 4 bases; unmatched bases: 4. Germline V gene sequence: CDR1 SGHVS, CDR2 FNYEAQ. This CDR3 has 13 residues. CDR3 nucleotides: TGTGCCAGCAGGGGTACAGGGGGCTATGGCTACACCTTC. Encoded protein: CASRGTGGYGYTF. Based on the CDR3 plus reference TRBV7-6 and TRBJ1-2, the full variable domain is GAGVSQSPRYKVTKRGQDVALRCDPISGHVSLYWYRQALGQGPEFLTYFNYEAQQDKSGLPNDRFSAERPEGSISTLTIQRTEQRDSAMYRCASRGTGGYGYTFGSGTRLTVV.

This sequence joins TRBV10-1 and TRBJ1-1; D is unclear. Between the trimmed V and J ends, which lost 3 bases and 5 bases, there was a span of 7 bases. Germline V gene lookup returns CDR1 WNHNN and CDR2 SYGVQD (reference sequence). The length of the CDR3 is 12 residues. The CDR3, as DNA: TGCGCCAGCAGTGAATTAGGAACTGAAGCTTTCTTT. Residues: CASSELGTEAFF.

This CDR3 reads CASSVQDSAADTQYF. Here the CDR3 DNA reads TGTGCCAGCAGCGTACAGGACTCTGCTGCAGATACGCAGTATTTT. This rearrangement joins TRBV9 to TRBJ2-3, with a possible D match to TRBD2 (5 bases). The CDR3 runs 15 residues. V lost 1 base and J lost 4, with 13 bases in between. Germline V gives CDR1 SGDLS, CDR2 YYNGEE.

The chain combines TRBV7-9 with TRBJ2-7, with 8 nucleotides matching TRBD1. The CDR3 has 17 amino acids. V lost 0 bases to trimming and J lost 3 bases; unmatched junction nucleotides: 10. From germline, CDR1 is SEHNR and CDR2 FQNEAQ (reference sequence). CDR3 amino acids: CASSLAGLGQAHYEQYF. The DNA for the CDR3 is TGTGCCAGCAGCTTAGCGGGCTTGGGACAGGCCCACTACGAGCAGTACTTC. Full variable domain (rest looked up from reference TRBV7-9 and TRBJ2-7): DTGVSQNPRHKITKRGQNVTFRCDPISEHNRLYWYRQTLGQGPEFLTYFQNEAQLEKSRLLSDRFSAERPKGSFSTLEIQRTEQGDSAMYLCASSLAGLGQAHYEQYFGPGTRLTVT.

This chain connects TRBV7-9 to TRBJ2-7, with 10 bases identical to TRBD1. Germline V gives CDR1 SEHNR, CDR2 FQNEAQ (reference sequence). V lost 2 bases to trimming and J lost 7 bases; unmatched junction nucleotides: 5. This CDR3 spans 14 amino acids. In nucleotides, the CDR3 is TGTGCCAGCAGCTTAAGACAGGGGGCAGGTGAGCAGTACTTC. Translated, it gives CASSLRQGAGEQYF.

This sequence joins TRBV2 and TRBJ2-7; 11 bases map to TRBD2. Unmatched junction bases numbered 13, after V lost 6 bases and J lost 0 bases. This CDR3 is built from 18 residues. Germline assignment: CDR1 SNHLY and CDR2 FYNNEI. The CDR3 sequence: CASSALLAGVGGSYEQYF. The DNA of the CDR3 is TGTGCCAGCAGCGCTCTACTAGCGGGAGTAGGGGGCTCCTACGAGCAGTACTTC.

The rearrangement links TRBV29-1 to TRBJ2-3; 11 bases line up with TRBD2. This CDR3 region has 15 residues. Germline trimming cut 3 bases from V and 3 bases from J; bases unmatched to any gene: 5. Germline V gene sequence: CDR1 SQVTM, CDR2 ANQGSEA. The CDR3 DNA sequence: TGCAGCGTTGAGTCACTAGCGGGAGAGACAGATACGCAGTATTTT. Translated, it gives CSVESLAGETDTQYF.

The chain employs TRBV11-2 and TRBJ2-3; D gene unclear. There are 15 residues in the CDR3. Trimming took off 4 bases at V and 0 bases at J, with 11 bases between the two ends. From germline, CDR1 is SGHAT and CDR2 FQNNGV. The CDR3 sequence is CASSSLVTSTDTQYF. The DNA of the CDR3 is TGTGCCAGCAGCTCCCTTGTCACTAGCACAGATACGCAGTATTTT.

The chain carries TRBV4-1 and TRBJ2-1; weak D call: TRBD1 (7 bases). This CDR3 has 17 amino acids. The germline V and J ends were trimmed by 0 bases and 8 bases, with 20 bases remaining between them. The germline gives CDR1 MGHRA, CDR2 YSYEKL. The CDR3 reads CASSQEKGGTAIHEQFF. The CDR3 nucleotides are TGCGCCAGCAGCCAAGAAAAAGGGGGGACAGCCATCCATGAGCAGTTCTTC.